This TCR beta chain appears in the sequencing data of a study of CD8 T cells in Susac syndrome. Overall study findings and caveats: The Susac syndrome CD4+ T cell repertoires displayed no clonal expansion.

As for this clonotype: Antigen: not known.

The V and J ends lost 0 bases and 0 bases respectively, with 15 bases between them. The CDR3 spans 18 residues. The V gene's germline CDR1 is MNHEY and CDR2 SVGAGI. CD8+ and CD4+ T cells circulating in blood were sequenced for TCR beta. Negative isolation yielded CD4+ and CD8+ T cells, and FACS enriched TEMRA cells. The RNA, about 0.45 to 1 ug, was put through reverse transcription using random hexamers. By means of immunoSEQ multiplex PCR, TCR beta CDR3 spanning 54 Vbeta and 13 Jbeta underwent amplification. TCRdb analysed the immunoSEQ multiplex PCR reads with MiXCR anew, one entry per CDR3 protein. The sample gives hundreds of thousands of distinct CDR3 sequences, 85% to 95% of which show up once; about 0.15% is in the top ten.

This chain joins TRBV6-5 and TRBJ2-1, with D maybe TRBD1 (5 bases). The sample consisted of CD4+ T cells from PBMCs. This sequence was found in a human donor with Susac syndrome. CDR3 region: CASSYSTAALSSYNEQFF. The DNA of the CDR3 is TGTGCCAGCAGTTACTCGACAGCCGCCTTAAGCTCCTACAATGAGCAGTTCTTC.